The clone carrying this TCR beta chain occurred many times. These data belong to a study of T cells in Graves' hyperthyroidism and ophthalmopathy. Overall study context: Peripheral blood was obtained at initial diagnosis, preceding any treatment.

From RNA transcripts, TCR beta CDR3 regions were amplified. The TCR CDR3 was amplified in a first-round RT-PCR using the HTBI primer set. From the multiplex PCR reads, TCRdb called clonotypes with MiXCR, one entry per CDR3 protein. The sample holds around 350,000 distinct CDR3 sequences, about 13% seen once. Trimming stripped 4 bases from V and 5 bases from J, with 14 bases between. Germline CDR1 KGHDR, CDR2 SFDVKD. This CDR3 has 14 residues. This receptor was identified in a woman aged 18-29 years with Graves' hyperthyroidism. Sequencing was carried out using blood. The chain has TRBV24-1 and TRBJ2-7; D may be TRBD1 or TRBD2 (5 bases each). The CDR3 protein is CATSDPAGSDEQYF. DNA for the CDR3: TGTGCCACCAGTGACCCCGCAGGGAGCGACGAGCAGTACTTC.